Following are 13 T cell receptor beta chains from one sample sequenced in a study of blood T cell repertoires in COVID-19. The table came from immunoSEQ multiplex PCR; TCRdb's copy has only in-frame clones and leaves some out. This sample has some 54,000 clones, with under 85% found just once. Material: peripheral blood. These receptors were taken from a woman between 55 and 75 years old with acute or convalescent COVID-19.

This chain links TRBV3-1 (or the pseudogene TRBV3-2) with TRBJ1-6, with 7 bases fitting TRBD1. This CDR3 is 15 amino acids long. Trimming cost V 3 bases and J 6 bases; bases outside gene matches: 5. CDR1 and CDR2 from the germline V gene are LGHDT and YNNKEL (reference sequence). CDR3 DNA: TGTGCCAGCAGCCAGGGGACAGCTGGTAATTCACCCCTCCACTTT. Amino acid sequence: CASSQGTAGNSPLHF.

Of note for this clone: The junction does not match germline at one end; this may be a read error. The chain recombines TRBV5-1 with TRBJ2-3, with TRBD2 matching 8 bases. The CDR3 totals 17 residues. Germline assignment: CDR1 SGHRS and CDR2 YFSETQ. CDR3 region: CASSHSSSGSGTHTQYF. DNA for the CDR3: TGCGCCAGCAGCCACAGTTCCAGCGGGAGCGGCACACATACGCAGTATTTT.

This chain uses TRBV6-5 with TRBJ2-3; 9 nucleotides line up with TRBD2. Germline loops: CDR1 MNHEY, CDR2 SVGAGI. V was clipped by 5 bases and J by 3 bases; unmatched bases: 6. This CDR3 region has 15 residues. The CDR3 protein is CASSRQAGGTDTQYF. CDR3 coding DNA: TGTGCCAGCAGTCGCCAAGCGGGAGGTACAGATACGCAGTATTTT.

V gene TRBV6-5 combines with J gene TRBJ2-3; no clear D. The germline V gene encodes CDR1 MNHEY and CDR2 SVGAGI. The CDR3 is 14 amino acids. V gave up 2 bases and J gave up 4 bases, with 10 bases separating them. CDR3 nucleotide sequence: TGTGCCAGCAGTTACGGCAGGTTTGCAGATACGCAGTATTTT. It translates to CASSYGRFADTQYF.

The V call is TRBV11-2, the J call TRBJ1-2; TRBD1 matches at 9 bases. Germline CDR1 reads SGHAT; CDR2 reads FQNNGV. After removal of 1 base from V and 3 bases from J, the junction contained 9 bases not matched to a gene. This CDR3 contains 17 residues. Written as DNA, the CDR3 is TGTGCCAGCAGCTTAGCGGGACAGGGTGGGACCTACTATGGCTACACCTTC. Protein product: CASSLAGQGGTYYGYTF.

The chain links TRBV4-1 to TRBJ2-5; perhaps TRBD2 as D (5 bases). Trimming took off 0 bases at V and 10 bases at J, with 18 bases between the two ends. CDR1 is MGHRA and CDR2 is YSYEKL in the germline V gene. The CDR3 covers 15 residues. The CDR3 sequence: CASSQDEGLESNQYF. CDR3 sequence (DNA): TGCGCCAGCAGCCAAGACGAGGGCTTAGAGAGCAACCAGTACTTC.

The chain employs TRBV20-1 and TRBJ2-7; 10 bases fit TRBD1. There are 11 residues in the CDR3. The germline CDR1 and CDR2 sequences are DFQATT and SNEGSKA (reference sequence). The trim removed 7 bases at V and 6 bases at J, leaving 3 bases unmatched. The CDR3 DNA follows: TGCAGTGTTGGGACAGGGGTCGAGCAGTACTTC. This codes for CSVGTGVEQYF.

This chain links TRBV3-1 (or the pseudogene TRBV3-2) with TRBJ2-7; 8 bases are a match to TRBD2. This CDR3 has 14 residues. Germline lookup yields CDR1 LGHDT and CDR2 YNNKEL (reference sequence). V lost 5 bases to trimming and J lost 2 bases; unmatched junction nucleotides: 5. Written as DNA, the CDR3 is TGTGCCAGCAGCAAAGTACTAGCGGCCTACGAGCAGTACTTC. It encodes CASSKVLAAYEQYF.

This chain links TRBV19 with TRBJ2-7; D uncertain. The V gene's germline CDR1 is LNHDA and CDR2 SQIVND (reference sequence). This CDR3 has 14 residues. The ends were cut back, 3 bases at V and 2 bases at J, with 11 bases in the middle. CDR3 sequence reads: CASSMFGGTYEQYF. The CDR3 DNA reads TGTGCCAGTAGTATGTTCGGCGGTACCTACGAGCAGTACTTC.

This clone turned up a few times. This rearrangement joins TRBV5-4 to TRBJ1-6, with 9 nucleotides matching TRBD1. Unmatched junction bases numbered 3, after V lost 4 bases and J lost 7 bases. Germline assignment: CDR1 SGHNT and CDR2 YYREEE (reference sequence). CDR3 length equals 14 residues. This chain's CDR3 is CASSGTGLNSPLHF. The CDR3 DNA reads TGTGCCAGCAGCGGGACAGGGTTAAATTCACCCCTCCACTTT.

V gene TRBV19 combines with J gene TRBJ1-5; D is possibly TRBD1 (5 bases). Germline V gene sequence: CDR1 LNHDA, CDR2 SQIVND (reference sequence). There are 18 residues in the CDR3. V was shortened by 7 bases and J by 3 bases, with 25 bases between the two germline ends. The CDR3 DNA sequence: TGTGCCAGTAAGCCTGGGGCTGGTGGCAGGGTCCCCAATCAGCCCCAGCATTTT. Translating it yields CASKPGAGGRVPNQPQHF.

The chain joins TRBV2 to TRBJ1-6; D gene ambiguous. The germline V and J ends were trimmed by 4 bases and 9 bases, with 13 bases remaining between them. This CDR3 region has 14 residues. Germline values: CDR1 SNHLY, CDR2 FYNNEI. The CDR3 DNA sequence: TGTGCCAGCAGTGGACGCAGGTTGGGTTCACCCCTCCACTTT. As protein: CASSGRRLGSPLHF.

The chain carries TRBV23-1 and TRBJ1-1, with 10 bases identical to TRBD1. TRBV23-1 is an ORF for which the function is uncertain. The CDR3 is 18 residues long. Losses at the gene ends were 10 bases for V and 7 bases for J; bases not matched to a gene: 24. As DNA, the CDR3 is TGCGCCACACGGAAAAGGAGGGACAGGGGATATTTTGAAGGTGAAGCTTTCTTT. Its protein is CATRKRRDRGYFEGEAFF.